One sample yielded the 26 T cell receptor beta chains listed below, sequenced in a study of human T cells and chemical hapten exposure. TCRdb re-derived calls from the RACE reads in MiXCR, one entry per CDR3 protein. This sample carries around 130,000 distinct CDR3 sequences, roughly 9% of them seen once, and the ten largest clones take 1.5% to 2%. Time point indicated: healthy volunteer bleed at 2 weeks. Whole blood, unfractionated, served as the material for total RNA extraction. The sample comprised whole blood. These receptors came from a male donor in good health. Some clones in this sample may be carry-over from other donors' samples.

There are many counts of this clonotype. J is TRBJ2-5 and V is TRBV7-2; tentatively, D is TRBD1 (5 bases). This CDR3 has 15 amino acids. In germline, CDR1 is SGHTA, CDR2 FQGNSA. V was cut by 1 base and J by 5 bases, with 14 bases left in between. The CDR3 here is CASSLGGRVGETQYF. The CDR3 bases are TGTGCCAGCAGCTTAGGAGGCAGGGTTGGGGAGACCCAGTACTTC.

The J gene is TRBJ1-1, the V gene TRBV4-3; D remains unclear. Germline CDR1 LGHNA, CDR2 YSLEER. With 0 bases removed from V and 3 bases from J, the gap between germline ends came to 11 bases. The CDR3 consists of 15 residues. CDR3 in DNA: TGCGCCAGCAGCCAAGAGGGCCCGAGGGACACTGAAGCTTTCTTT. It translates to CASSQEGPRDTEAFF.

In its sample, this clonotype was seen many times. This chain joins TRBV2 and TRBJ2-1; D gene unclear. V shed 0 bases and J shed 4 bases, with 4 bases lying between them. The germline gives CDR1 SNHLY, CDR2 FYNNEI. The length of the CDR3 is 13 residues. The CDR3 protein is CASSEAPYNEQFF. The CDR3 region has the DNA TGTGCCAGCAGTGAAGCGCCGTACAATGAGCAGTTCTTC.

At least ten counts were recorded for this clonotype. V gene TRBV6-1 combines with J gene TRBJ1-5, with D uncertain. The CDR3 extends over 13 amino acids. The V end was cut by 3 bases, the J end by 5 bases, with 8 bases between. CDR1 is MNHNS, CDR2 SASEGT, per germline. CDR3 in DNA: TGTGCCAGCAGTGACGCTTTCGATCAGCCCCAGCATTTT. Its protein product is CASSDAFDQPQHF.

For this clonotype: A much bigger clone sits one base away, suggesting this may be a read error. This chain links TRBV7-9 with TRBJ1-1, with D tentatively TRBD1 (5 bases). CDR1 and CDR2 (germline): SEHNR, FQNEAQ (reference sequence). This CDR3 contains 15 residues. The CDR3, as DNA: TGTGTCAGCAGCCCTCGACAGAACCTAAACACTGAAGCTTTCTTT. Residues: CVSSPRQNLNTEAFF.

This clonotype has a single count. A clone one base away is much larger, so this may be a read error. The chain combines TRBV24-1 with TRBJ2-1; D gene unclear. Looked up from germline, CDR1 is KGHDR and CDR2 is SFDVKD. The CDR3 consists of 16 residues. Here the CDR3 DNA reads TGTGCCACCAGTGGTTTGCGGCAGAATCCCTACAATGAGCAGTTCTTC. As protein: CATSGLRQNPYNEQFF.

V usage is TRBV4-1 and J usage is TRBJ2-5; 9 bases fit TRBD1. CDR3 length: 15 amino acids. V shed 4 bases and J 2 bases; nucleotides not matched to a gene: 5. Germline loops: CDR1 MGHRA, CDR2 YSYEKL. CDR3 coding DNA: TGCGCCAGCAGCCGAGACGGACAGGGGCAAGAGACCCAGTACTTC. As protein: CASSRDGQGQETQYF.

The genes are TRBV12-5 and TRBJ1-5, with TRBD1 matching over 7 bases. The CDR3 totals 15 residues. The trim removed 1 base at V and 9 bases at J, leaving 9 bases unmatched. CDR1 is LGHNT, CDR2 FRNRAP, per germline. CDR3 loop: CASGLAATGRRPQHF. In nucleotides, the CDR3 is TGTGCTAGTGGTTTGGCCGCGACAGGGAGGAGGCCCCAGCATTTT.

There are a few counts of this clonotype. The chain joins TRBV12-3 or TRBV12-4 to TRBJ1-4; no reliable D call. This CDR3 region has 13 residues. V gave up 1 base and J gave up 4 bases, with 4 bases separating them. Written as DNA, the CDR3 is TGTGCCAGCAGTTTAGACGGTAATGAAAAACTGTTTTTT. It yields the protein CASSLDGNEKLFF.

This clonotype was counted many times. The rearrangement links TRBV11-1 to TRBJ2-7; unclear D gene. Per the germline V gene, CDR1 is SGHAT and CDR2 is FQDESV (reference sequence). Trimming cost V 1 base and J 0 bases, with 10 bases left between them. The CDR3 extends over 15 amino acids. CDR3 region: CASSLDTASSYEQYF. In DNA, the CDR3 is TGTGCCAGCAGCTTAGATACAGCGAGCTCCTACGAGCAGTACTTC.

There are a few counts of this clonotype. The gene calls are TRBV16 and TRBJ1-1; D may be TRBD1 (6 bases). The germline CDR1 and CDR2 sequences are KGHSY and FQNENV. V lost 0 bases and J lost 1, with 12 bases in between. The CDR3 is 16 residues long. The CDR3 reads CASSQSGGGGNTEAFF. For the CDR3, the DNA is TGTGCCAGCAGCCAATCAGGGGGTGGAGGGAACACTGAAGCTTTCTTT.

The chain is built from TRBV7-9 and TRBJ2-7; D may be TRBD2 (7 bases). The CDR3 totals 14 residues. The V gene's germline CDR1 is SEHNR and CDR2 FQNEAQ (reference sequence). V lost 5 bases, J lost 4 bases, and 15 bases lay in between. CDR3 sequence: CASSPAGARYEQYF. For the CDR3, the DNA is TGTGCCAGCAGCCCGGCGGGGGCCAGATACGAGCAGTACTTC. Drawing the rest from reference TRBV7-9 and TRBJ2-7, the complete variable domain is DTGVSQNPRHKITKRGQNVTFRCDPISEHNRLYWYRQTLGQGPEFLTYFQNEAQLEKSRLLSDRFSAERPKGSFSTLEIQRTEQGDSAMYLCASSPAGARYEQYFGPGTRLTVT.

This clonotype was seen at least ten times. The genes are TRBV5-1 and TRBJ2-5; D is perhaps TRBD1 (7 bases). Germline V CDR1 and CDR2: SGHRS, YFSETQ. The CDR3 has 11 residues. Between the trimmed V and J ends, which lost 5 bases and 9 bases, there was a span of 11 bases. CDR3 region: CASSSGGPQYF. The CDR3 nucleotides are TGCGCCAGCAGTTCAGGGGGGCCCCAGTACTTC.

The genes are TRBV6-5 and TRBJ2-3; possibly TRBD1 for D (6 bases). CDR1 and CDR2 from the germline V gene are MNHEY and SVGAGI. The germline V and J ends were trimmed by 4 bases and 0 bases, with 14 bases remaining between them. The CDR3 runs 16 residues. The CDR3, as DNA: TGTGCCAGCAGTTCCCCGACAGGTTCTAGCACAGATACGCAGTATTTT. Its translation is CASSSPTGSSTDTQYF.

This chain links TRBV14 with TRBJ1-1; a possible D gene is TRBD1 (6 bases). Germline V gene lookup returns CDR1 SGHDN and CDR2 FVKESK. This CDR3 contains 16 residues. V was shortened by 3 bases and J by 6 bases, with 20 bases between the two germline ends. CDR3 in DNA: TGTGCCAGCAGCCAGGCCCTCCCGGGGGCGCTGGCTGAAGCTTTCTTT. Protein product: CASSQALPGALAEAFF.

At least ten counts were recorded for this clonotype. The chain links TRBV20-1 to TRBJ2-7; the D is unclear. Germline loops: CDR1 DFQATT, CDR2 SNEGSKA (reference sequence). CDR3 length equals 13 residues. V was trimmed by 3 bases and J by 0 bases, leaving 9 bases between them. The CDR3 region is CSASELLSYEQYF. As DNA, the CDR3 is TGCAGTGCTAGCGAACTTCTCTCCTACGAGCAGTACTTC.

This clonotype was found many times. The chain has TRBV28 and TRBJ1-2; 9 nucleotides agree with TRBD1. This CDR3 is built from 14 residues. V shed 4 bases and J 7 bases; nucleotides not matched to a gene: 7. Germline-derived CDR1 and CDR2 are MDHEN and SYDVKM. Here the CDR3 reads CASSYAGTGSGYTF. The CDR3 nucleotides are TGTGCCAGCAGTTACGCCGGGACAGGGAGTGGCTACACCTTC.

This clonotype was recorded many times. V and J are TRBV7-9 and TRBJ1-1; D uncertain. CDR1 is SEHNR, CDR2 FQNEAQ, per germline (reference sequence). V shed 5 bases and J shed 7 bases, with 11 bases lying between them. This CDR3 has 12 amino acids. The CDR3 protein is CASSPGPIEAFF. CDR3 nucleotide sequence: TGTGCCAGCAGCCCCGGACCGATTGAAGCTTTCTTT.

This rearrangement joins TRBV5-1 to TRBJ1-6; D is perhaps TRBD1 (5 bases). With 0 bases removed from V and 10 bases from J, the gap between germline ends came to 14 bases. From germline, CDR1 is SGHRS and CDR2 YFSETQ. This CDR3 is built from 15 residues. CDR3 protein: CASSLEGREQSPLHF. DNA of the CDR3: TGCGCCAGCAGCTTGGAGGGGAGAGAACAATCACCCCTCCACTTT.

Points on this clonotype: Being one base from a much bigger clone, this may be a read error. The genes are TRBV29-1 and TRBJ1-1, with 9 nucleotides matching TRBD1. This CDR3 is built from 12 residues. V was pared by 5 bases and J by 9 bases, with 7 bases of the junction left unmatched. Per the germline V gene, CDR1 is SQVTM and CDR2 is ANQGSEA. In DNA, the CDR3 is TGCAGCGTTTGCCGGGACAGGGACAAAGCTTTCTTT. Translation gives CSVCRDRDKAFF.

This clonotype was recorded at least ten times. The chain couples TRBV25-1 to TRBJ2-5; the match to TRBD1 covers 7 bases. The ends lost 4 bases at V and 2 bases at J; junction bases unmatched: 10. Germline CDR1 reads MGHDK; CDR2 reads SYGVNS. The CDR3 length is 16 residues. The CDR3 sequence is CASSVRDSMLQETQYF. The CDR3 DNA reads TGTGCCAGCAGTGTTAGGGACAGCATGCTTCAAGAGACCCAGTACTTC.

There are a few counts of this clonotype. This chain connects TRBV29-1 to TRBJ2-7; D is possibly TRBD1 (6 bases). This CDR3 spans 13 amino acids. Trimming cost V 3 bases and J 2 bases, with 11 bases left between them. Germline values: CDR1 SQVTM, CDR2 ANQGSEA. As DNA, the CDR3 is TGCAGCGTTGAGACAGGTGATACCTACGAGCAGTACTTC. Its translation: CSVETGDTYEQYF.

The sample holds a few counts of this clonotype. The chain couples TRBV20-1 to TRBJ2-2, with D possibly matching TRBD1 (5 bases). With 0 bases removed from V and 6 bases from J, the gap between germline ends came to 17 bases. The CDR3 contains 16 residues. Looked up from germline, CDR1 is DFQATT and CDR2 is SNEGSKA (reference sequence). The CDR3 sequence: CSARDRRGAVPGELFF. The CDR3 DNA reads TGCAGTGCTAGAGATCGAAGGGGCGCAGTACCCGGGGAGCTGTTTTTT.

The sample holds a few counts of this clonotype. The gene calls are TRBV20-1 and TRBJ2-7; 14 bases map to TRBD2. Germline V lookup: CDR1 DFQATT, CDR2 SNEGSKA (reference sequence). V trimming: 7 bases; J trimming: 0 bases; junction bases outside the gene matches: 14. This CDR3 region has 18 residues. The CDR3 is CSVASGTSGGNRSYEQYF. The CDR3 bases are TGCAGTGTCGCGAGCGGGACTAGCGGGGGCAACCGCTCCTACGAGCAGTACTTC.

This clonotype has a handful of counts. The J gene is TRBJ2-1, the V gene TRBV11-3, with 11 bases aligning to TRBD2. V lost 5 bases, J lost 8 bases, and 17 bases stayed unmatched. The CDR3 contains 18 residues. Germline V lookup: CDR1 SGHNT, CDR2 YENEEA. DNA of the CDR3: TGTGCCAGCAGCCCACCCCGTCTAGATAGCGGGGGGGCCTATGAGCAGTTCTTC. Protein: CASSPPRLDSGGAYEQFF.

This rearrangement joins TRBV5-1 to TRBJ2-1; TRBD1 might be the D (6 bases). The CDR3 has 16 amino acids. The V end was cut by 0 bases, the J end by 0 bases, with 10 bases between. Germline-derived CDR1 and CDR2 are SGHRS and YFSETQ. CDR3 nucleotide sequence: TGCGCCAGCAGCTTGGCCGGACAGCCCTCCTACAATGAGCAGTTCTTC. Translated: CASSLAGQPSYNEQFF.